The text below deals with one TCR beta chain. The antigen is undetermined. The data derive from a study of Ad26.COV2.S vaccination and SARS-CoV-2 variants. Study-wide points: Spike-specific TCR breadth in vaccine recipients exceeded that seen in placebo recipients. Vaccine recipients and placebo recipients showed similar non-spike TCR breadth.

Treatment: about 20 received Ad26.COV2.S at low or high dose, single or two shots; 5 received placebo; per-sample allocation not given. After the first vaccine or placebo injection, samples were drawn on day 63. A Boston adult aged 18-55 years was the donor. Built on an Ad26 vector, the vaccine expressed Wuhan-strain SARS-CoV-2 spike. The repertoire was sequenced with immunoSEQ multiplex PCR; TCRdb's copy has only in-frame clones and lacks some. The profile shows approximately 350,000 clones, approximately 83% of them singletons. The source is a person aged 18-60 years who received the Ad26.COV2.S COVID-19 vaccine or a placebo. Here the sequenced sample was peripheral blood, taken in a trial of Ad26.COV2.S vaccine versus placebo.

CDR3 in amino acids: CASSYMDTRTDTQYF. As DNA, the CDR3 is TGTGCCAGCAGTTACATGGACACCCGCACAGATACGCAGTATTTT. The chain combines TRBV6-2 or TRBV6-3 with TRBJ2-3, with a weak D call TRBD1 (5 bases). CDR3 length: 15 amino acids. The germline gives CDR1 MNHEY, CDR2 SVGEGT. V lost 2 bases and J lost 1, with 10 bases in between.